Following are 28 T cell receptor beta chains from one sample sequenced in a study of T cells in Graves' hyperthyroidism and ophthalmopathy. Amplification of TCR beta CDR3 regions was performed using RNA transcripts as template. TCR CDR3 underwent first-round RT-PCR with the HTBI primer set. A single record per CDR3 protein comes from TCRdb applying MiXCR to the multiplex PCR reads. Of about 720,000 distinct CDR3 sequences in the sample, roughly 20% were seen once. The sample consisted of blood. The origin of the receptors is a woman aged 50 to 65 with Graves' hyperthyroidism that later progressed to Graves' ophthalmopathy.

This clonotype was counted at least ten times. V and J are TRBV27 and TRBJ2-1, with D possibly matching TRBD1 (5 bases). Germline CDR1 and CDR2: MNHEY and SMNVEV (reference sequence). The CDR3 totals 14 residues. The germline V and J ends were trimmed by 3 bases and 4 bases, with 10 bases remaining between them. CDR3 nucleotide sequence: TGTGCCAGCAGTTTTACCTGGACATACAATGAGCAGTTCTTC. This translates into CASSFTWTYNEQFF.

In this sample, this clonotype turned up a few times. The chain couples TRBV20-1 to TRBJ2-1; TRBD1 matches at 8 bases. Germline V lookup: CDR1 DFQATT, CDR2 SNEGSKA (reference sequence). This CDR3 spans 19 amino acids. With V trimmed by 0 bases and J by 2 bases, 15 bases remained unmatched. The CDR3 here is CSAREEGQGIIRAYNEQFF. The CDR3 DNA is TGCAGTGCTAGAGAGGAAGGACAGGGAATAATTAGGGCCTACAATGAGCAGTTCTTC.

The J gene is TRBJ1-6, the V gene TRBV18; perhaps TRBD1 as D (5 bases). Per the germline V gene, CDR1 is KGHSH and CDR2 is LQKENI. The CDR3 has 14 amino acids. V lost 3 bases and J 14 bases, leaving 17 bases between the germline ends. CDR3 coding DNA: TGTGCCAGCTCACCGGACGAGGACCGGGGCACCCTCCACTTT. Its protein is CASSPDEDRGTLHF. Filled out from reference TRBV18 and TRBJ1-6, the complete variable domain reads NAGVMQNPRHLVRRRGQEARLRCSPMKGHSHVYWYRQLPEEGLKFMVYLQKENIIDESGMPKERFSAEFPKEGPSILRIQQVVRGDSAAYFCASSPDEDRGTLHFGNGTRLTVT.

This clonotype was counted at least ten times. The chain has TRBV20-1 and TRBJ1-1; 7 bases fit TRBD1. The CDR3 is made up of 16 amino acids. V was clipped by 1 base and J by 0 bases; unmatched bases: 8. The germline V gene has CDR1 DFQATT and CDR2 SNEGSKA (reference sequence). CDR3 sequence reads: CSARGNRGFMNTEAFF. CDR3 DNA: TGCAGTGCTAGAGGTAACAGGGGCTTCATGAACACTGAAGCTTTCTTT.

V is TRBV19 and J is TRBJ2-5; D not resolved. This CDR3 spans 12 amino acids. Germline CDR1 and CDR2: LNHDA and SQIVND (reference sequence). V dropped 5 bases and J dropped 9 bases, with 13 bases sitting between them. The CDR3 here is CASSPYLGSQYF. The CDR3 DNA follows: TGTGCCAGTAGTCCGTACCTCGGGTCCCAGTACTTC.

This clonotype was seen only a few times. The chain is built from TRBV6-1 and TRBJ2-3; maybe TRBD2 (6 bases). Per germline, CDR1 MNHNS and CDR2 SASEGT. V dropped 6 bases and J dropped 3 bases, with 19 bases sitting between them. The CDR3 spans 16 residues. The CDR3 sequence is CASSGLYGGATDTQYF. The DNA of the CDR3 is TGTGCCAGCAGCGGCCTTTATGGCGGGGCAACAGATACGCAGTATTTT.

The table lists this clonotype with many counts. The chain uses TRBV3-1 and TRBJ2-3; TRBD2 matches 7 bases. Unmatched junction bases numbered 7, after V lost 2 bases and J lost 5 bases. Germline CDR1 reads LGHDT; CDR2 reads YNNKEL (reference sequence). CDR3 length: 15 amino acids. CDR3 nucleotide sequence: TGTGCCAGCAGCCAATCGCTTCCTAGCGGAGATACGCAGTATTTT. Protein product: CASSQSLPSGDTQYF.

V usage is TRBV4-1 and J usage is TRBJ2-7; the match to TRBD2 covers 11 bases. The CDR3 totals 15 residues. The trim removed 6 bases at V and 0 bases at J, leaving 4 bases unmatched. Germline CDR1 is MGHRA and CDR2 is YSYEKL. The CDR3 nucleotides are TGCGCCAGCAGTCAACTAGCGGGGGACTCCTACGAGCAGTACTTC. Translating it yields CASSQLAGDSYEQYF.

The chain employs TRBV6-2 or TRBV6-3 and TRBJ1-5, with D possibly being TRBD1 (6 bases). The germline gives CDR1 MNHEY, CDR2 SVGEGT. Between the trimmed V and J ends, which lost 5 bases and 7 bases, there was a span of 12 bases. The CDR3 is made up of 13 amino acids. CDR3 bases: TGTGCCAGCAGTCGAGGGGGTAGGCAGCCCCAGCATTTT. Encoded protein: CASSRGGRQPQHF.

This clonotype occurred many times. The chain has TRBV20-1 and TRBJ2-5; TRBD2 aligns across 7 bases. Germline V gene lookup returns CDR1 DFQATT and CDR2 SNEGSKA (reference sequence). The CDR3 runs to 14 residues. Trimming cost V 2 bases and J 2 bases; bases outside gene matches: 5. The CDR3, as DNA: TGCAGTGCTAGACCTCGGCGGGGGCAAGAGACCCAGTACTTC. Translation gives CSARPRRGQETQYF.

The rearrangement links TRBV20-1 to TRBJ2-7, with a tentative D call TRBD1 (5 bases). CDR3 length: 13 amino acids. Germline lookup yields CDR1 DFQATT and CDR2 SNEGSKA (reference sequence). Trimming shortened V by 5 bases and J by 3 bases, and 14 bases separated the two germline ends. The CDR3 reads CSAQETVFYEQYF. CDR3 nucleotides: TGCAGTGCTCAGGAGACAGTTTTCTACGAGCAGTACTTC.

The chain joins TRBV20-1 to TRBJ1-4; D not resolved. V was shortened by 1 base and J by 8 bases, with 14 bases between the two germline ends. CDR1 DFQATT and CDR2 SNEGSKA come from the germline V gene (reference sequence). The CDR3 runs 14 residues. The CDR3 nucleotides are TGCAGTGCTAGAGGTACCTTCATGGGCGAAAAACTGTTTTTT. It yields the protein CSARGTFMGEKLFF.

The table lists this clonotype with a count of one. The chain couples TRBV7-6 to TRBJ2-5; a weak D match, TRBD2 (5 bases). The V gene's germline CDR1 is SGHVS and CDR2 FNYEAQ. This CDR3 region has 15 residues. V shed 4 bases and J shed 1 base, with 13 bases lying between them. The CDR3 DNA sequence: TGTGCCAGCAGCTCCGCACTTGGGAGCCAAGAGACCCAGTACTTC. It codes for CASSSALGSQETQYF.

This sequence joins TRBV9 and TRBJ2-2, with D unclear. CDR1 is SGDLS, CDR2 YYNGEE, per germline. The CDR3 runs 14 residues. Trimming shortened V by 1 base and J by 1 base, and 5 bases separated the two germline ends. The CDR3 DNA reads as TGTGCCAGCAGCGTACAACAGAACACCGGGGAGCTGTTTTTT. The encoded protein is CASSVQQNTGELFF.

This chain uses TRBV19 with TRBJ1-5, with 8 nucleotides matching TRBD1. The CDR3 contains 15 residues. Trimming at V came to 3 bases and at J to 6 bases, leaving 7 bases not matched to a gene. The V gene's germline CDR1 is LNHDA and CDR2 SQIVND (reference sequence). The CDR3: CASSMLQGVGQPQHF. CDR3 nucleotide sequence: TGTGCCAGTAGTATGCTACAGGGGGTGGGTCAGCCCCAGCATTTT.

The CDR3 DNA reads TGTGCCAGCAGTGTACGACAGGCAGAGAGACTGTTTTTT. Translating gives CASSVRQAERLFF. This chain joins TRBV6-1 and TRBJ1-4; the D gene is possibly TRBD1 (6 bases). This CDR3 spans 13 amino acids. Trimming took off 4 bases at V and 13 bases at J, with 16 bases between the two ends. From germline, CDR1 is MNHNS and CDR2 SASEGT.

In its sample, this clonotype was seen a few times. The genes are TRBV5-4 and TRBJ2-7; 11 bases line up with TRBD1. With V trimmed by 4 bases and J by 2 bases, 5 bases remained unmatched. Looked up from germline, CDR1 is SGHNT and CDR2 is YYREEE (reference sequence). The CDR3 runs to 15 residues. The CDR3 DNA reads TGTGCCAGCAGCGTTGGGACAGGGGGTCCCTACGAGCAGTACTTC. This sequence encodes CASSVGTGGPYEQYF.

This clonotype was counted a few times. V usage is TRBV20-1 and J usage is TRBJ1-1; 7 nucleotides match TRBD1. V shed 3 bases, J shed 7 bases, and the junction held 17 bases outside the gene matches. Germline V gene lookup returns CDR1 DFQATT and CDR2 SNEGSKA (reference sequence). This CDR3 region has 16 residues. The CDR3 here is CSARDPGGQRIGEAFF. CDR3 bases: TGCAGTGCTAGGGACCCCGGGGGACAGAGAATCGGTGAAGCTTTCTTT.

This clonotype was seen a few times. J is TRBJ1-1 and V is TRBV27, with TRBD1 as a possible D gene (5 bases). V shed 10 bases and J shed 2 bases, with 11 bases lying between them. This CDR3 is 12 amino acids long. CDR1 is MNHEY, CDR2 SMNVEV, per germline (reference sequence). CDR3: CATVTENTEAFF. CDR3 DNA: TGTGCCACGGTGACAGAAAACACTGAAGCTTTCTTT.

Ten or more counts support this clonotype. The chain employs TRBV20-1 and TRBJ1-1; a possible D gene is TRBD1 (5 bases). Trimming pared 3 bases from V and 8 bases from J, leaving 16 bases between. The CDR3 has 13 amino acids. The germline gives CDR1 DFQATT, CDR2 SNEGSKA (reference sequence). The CDR3 coding sequence is TGCAGTGCTAGGCGTCCGGACAAGTCCGAAGCTTTCTTT. The encoded protein is CSARRPDKSEAFF.

The chain is built from TRBV9 and TRBJ2-7; weak D call: TRBD2 (6 bases). CDR3 length: 15 residues. Trimming cost V 4 bases and J 0 bases, with 14 bases left between them. CDR1 SGDLS and CDR2 YYNGEE come from the germline V gene. The CDR3 loop reads CASSSQPGGSYEQYF. In DNA form, the CDR3 reads TGTGCCAGCAGCTCCCAACCCGGGGGCTCCTACGAGCAGTACTTC. The variable domain in full, completed from reference TRBV9 and TRBJ2-7, reads DSGVTQTPKHLITATGQRVTLRCSPRSGDLSVYWYQQSLDQGLQFLIQYYNGEERAKGNILERFSAQQFPDLHSELNLSSLELGDSALYFCASSSQPGGSYEQYFGPGTRLTVT.

This clonotype showed up many times. This rearrangement joins TRBV7-9 to TRBJ1-4; tentatively, D is TRBD1 (5 bases). Trimming shortened V by 3 bases and J by 5 bases, and 16 bases separated the two germline ends. Germline CDR1 is SEHNR and CDR2 is FQNEAQ (reference sequence). The CDR3 loop spans 16 amino acids. The CDR3 bases are TGTGCCAGCAGCTTCCTTCGGGGGGACTCGAATGAAAAACTGTTTTTT. Translation gives CASSFLRGDSNEKLFF.

The CDR3 coding sequence is TGTGCCAGTAGTATTGAGACAGCCAAAAACATTCAGTACTTC. It yields the protein CASSIETAKNIQYF. The chain carries TRBV19 and TRBJ2-4; D is undetermined. CDR1 and CDR2 (germline): LNHDA, SQIVND (reference sequence). Deletions cut 3 bases from V and 0 bases from J, with 6 bases between. CDR3 size: 14 residues.

In this sample, this clonotype turned up a few times. V and J are TRBV2 and TRBJ1-1; D is perhaps TRBD1 (5 bases). Trimming stripped 8 bases from V and 6 bases from J, with 13 bases between. Germline CDR1 and CDR2: SNHLY and FYNNEI. This CDR3 has 12 residues. DNA of the CDR3: TGTGCCAGCCCATCCCAGGGATCTGAAGCTTTCTTT. It encodes CASPSQGSEAFF.

The table lists this clonotype with a few counts. This chain uses TRBV6-1 with TRBJ2-5; 12 positions match TRBD1. The CDR3 has 16 amino acids. With V trimmed by 2 bases and J by 5 bases, 6 bases remained unmatched. From germline, CDR1 is MNHNS and CDR2 SASEGT. The DNA for the CDR3 is TGTGCCAGCAGTGAACCCCGGGACAGGGGGCACGAGACCCAGTACTTC. Its protein product is CASSEPRDRGHETQYF.

This clonotype turned up a few times. The chain uses TRBV19 and TRBJ2-5; 7 bases map to TRBD1. From germline, CDR1 is LNHDA and CDR2 SQIVND (reference sequence). J was trimmed by 3 bases and V by 10 bases; bases with no gene match: 11. The CDR3 length is 14 residues. DNA of the CDR3: TGTGCCACCCACCAGGGGGACCTGAAAGAGACCCAGTACTTC. Amino acids: CATHQGDLKETQYF.

Ten or more counts support this clonotype. CDR3 bases: TGTGCCAGCAGCCTTACAGGGGAGGGGCAGTATTTT. Translated: CASSLTGEGQYF. This rearrangement joins TRBV3-1 to TRBJ2-3; D could derive from TRBD1 or TRBD2 (7 bases each). Per the germline V gene, CDR1 is LGHDT and CDR2 is YNNKEL (reference sequence). V lost 4 bases, J lost 11 bases, and 13 bases lay in between. There are 12 residues in the CDR3.

The chain recombines TRBV29-1 with TRBJ1-1, with D possibly TRBD1 on 6 matching bases. V dropped 7 bases and J dropped 1 base, with 13 bases sitting between them. The CDR3 covers 13 residues. Germline V lookup: CDR1 SQVTM, CDR2 ANQGSEA. The CDR3 DNA reads as TGCAGCGCTGTGGTGGGGGCGAACACTGAAGCTTTCTTT. Translated: CSAVVGANTEAFF.